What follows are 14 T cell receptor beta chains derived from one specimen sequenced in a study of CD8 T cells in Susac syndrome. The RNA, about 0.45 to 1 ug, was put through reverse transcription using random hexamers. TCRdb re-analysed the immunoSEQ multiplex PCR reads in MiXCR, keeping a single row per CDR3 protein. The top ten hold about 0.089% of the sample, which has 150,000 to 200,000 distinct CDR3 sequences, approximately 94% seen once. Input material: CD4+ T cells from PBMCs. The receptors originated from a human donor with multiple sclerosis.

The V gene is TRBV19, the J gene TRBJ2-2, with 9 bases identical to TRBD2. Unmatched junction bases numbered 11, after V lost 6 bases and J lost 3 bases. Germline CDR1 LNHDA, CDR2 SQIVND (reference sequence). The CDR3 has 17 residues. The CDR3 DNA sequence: TGTGCCAGTAGAGCCGTGAGCGGGAGGTCGGACACCGGGGAGCTGTTTTTT. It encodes CASRAVSGRSDTGELFF.

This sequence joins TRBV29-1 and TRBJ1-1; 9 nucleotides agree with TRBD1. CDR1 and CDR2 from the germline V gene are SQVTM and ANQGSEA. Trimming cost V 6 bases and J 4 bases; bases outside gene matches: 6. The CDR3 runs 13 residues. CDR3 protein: CSVGQGVSTEAFF. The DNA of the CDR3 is TGCAGCGTGGGACAGGGAGTTTCCACTGAAGCTTTCTTT.

The CDR3 sequence is CASSPGLARSYEQYF. CDR3 DNA: TGTGCCAGCAGTCCGGGACTAGCGAGATCCTACGAGCAGTACTTC. The rearrangement links TRBV12-3 or TRBV12-4 to TRBJ2-7; TRBD2 agrees at 10 bases. The CDR3 sequence is 15 residues long. Trimming cost V 5 bases and J 1 base; bases outside gene matches: 5.

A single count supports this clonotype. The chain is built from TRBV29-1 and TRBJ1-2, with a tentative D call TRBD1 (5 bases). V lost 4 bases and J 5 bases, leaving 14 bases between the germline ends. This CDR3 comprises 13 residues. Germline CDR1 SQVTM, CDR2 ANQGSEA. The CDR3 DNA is TGCAGCGTTGTCCTGAGGGACCCATATGGCTACACCTTC. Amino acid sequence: CSVVLRDPYGYTF.

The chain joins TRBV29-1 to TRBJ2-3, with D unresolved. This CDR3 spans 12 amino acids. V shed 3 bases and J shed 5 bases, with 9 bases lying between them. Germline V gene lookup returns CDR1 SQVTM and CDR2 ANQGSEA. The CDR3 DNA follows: TGCAGCGTTGATCTCGGCCGAGATACGCAGTATTTT. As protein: CSVDLGRDTQYF.

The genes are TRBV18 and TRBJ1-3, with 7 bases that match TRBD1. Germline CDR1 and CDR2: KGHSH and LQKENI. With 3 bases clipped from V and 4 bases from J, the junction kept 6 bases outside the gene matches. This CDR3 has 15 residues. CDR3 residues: CASSPDRAPGNTIYF. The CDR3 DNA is TGTGCCAGCTCACCCGACAGGGCACCCGGAAACACCATATATTTT. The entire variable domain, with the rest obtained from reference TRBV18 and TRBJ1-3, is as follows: NAGVMQNPRHLVRRRGQEARLRCSPMKGHSHVYWYRQLPEEGLKFMVYLQKENIIDESGMPKERFSAEFPKEGPSILRIQQVVRGDSAAYFCASSPDRAPGNTIYFGEGSWLTVV.

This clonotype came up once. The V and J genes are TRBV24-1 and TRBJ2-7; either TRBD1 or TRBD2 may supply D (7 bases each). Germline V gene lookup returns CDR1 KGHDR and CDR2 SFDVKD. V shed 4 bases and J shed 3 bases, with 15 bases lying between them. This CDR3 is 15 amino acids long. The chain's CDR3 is CATSDRQGGNYEQYF. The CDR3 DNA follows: TGTGCCACCAGTGACCGACAGGGAGGGAACTACGAGCAGTACTTC.

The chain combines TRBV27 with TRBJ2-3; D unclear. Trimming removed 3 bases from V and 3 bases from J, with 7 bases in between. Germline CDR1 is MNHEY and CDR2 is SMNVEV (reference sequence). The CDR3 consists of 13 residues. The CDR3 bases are TGTGCCAGCAGTTTGTTGAGAACAGATACGCAGTATTTT. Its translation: CASSLLRTDTQYF.

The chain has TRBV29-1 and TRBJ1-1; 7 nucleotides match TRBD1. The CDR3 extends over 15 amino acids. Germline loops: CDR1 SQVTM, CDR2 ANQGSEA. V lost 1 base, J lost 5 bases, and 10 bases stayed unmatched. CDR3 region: CSVEAGTGARTEAFF. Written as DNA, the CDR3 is TGCAGCGTTGAAGCGGGAACAGGGGCGCGGACTGAAGCTTTCTTT.

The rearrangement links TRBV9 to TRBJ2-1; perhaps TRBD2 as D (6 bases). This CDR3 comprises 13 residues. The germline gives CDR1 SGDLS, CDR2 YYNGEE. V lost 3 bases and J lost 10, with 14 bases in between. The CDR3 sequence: CASSEGDLAEQFF. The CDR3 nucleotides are TGTGCCAGCAGCGAAGGGGACCTAGCGGAGCAGTTCTTC.

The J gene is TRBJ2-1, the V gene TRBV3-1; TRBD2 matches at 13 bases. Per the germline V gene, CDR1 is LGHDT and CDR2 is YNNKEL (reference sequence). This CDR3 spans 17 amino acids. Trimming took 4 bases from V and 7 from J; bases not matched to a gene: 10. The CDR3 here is CASSPQTSGRAENEQFF. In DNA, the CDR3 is TGTGCCAGCAGCCCTCAAACTAGCGGGAGGGCCGAAAATGAGCAGTTCTTC.

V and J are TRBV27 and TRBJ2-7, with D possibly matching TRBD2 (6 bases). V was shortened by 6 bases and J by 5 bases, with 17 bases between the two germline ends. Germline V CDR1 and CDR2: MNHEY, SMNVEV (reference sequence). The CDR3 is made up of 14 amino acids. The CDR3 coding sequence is TGTGCCAGCAGCCTCCCCGGGGAGGTCAACGAGCAGTACTTC. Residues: CASSLPGEVNEQYF.

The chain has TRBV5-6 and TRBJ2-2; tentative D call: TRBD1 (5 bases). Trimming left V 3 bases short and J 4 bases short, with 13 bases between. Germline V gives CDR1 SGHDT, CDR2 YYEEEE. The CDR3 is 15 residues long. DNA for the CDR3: TGTGCCAGCAGCTCCCCAGGGCGATCCACCGGGGAGCTGTTTTTT. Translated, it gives CASSSPGRSTGELFF.

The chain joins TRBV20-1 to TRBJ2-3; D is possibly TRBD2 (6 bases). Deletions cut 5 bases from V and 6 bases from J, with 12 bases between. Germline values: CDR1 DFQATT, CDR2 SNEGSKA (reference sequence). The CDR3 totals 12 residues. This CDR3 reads CSAGSGPDTQYF. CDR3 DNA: TGCAGTGCTGGAAGCGGGCCCGATACGCAGTATTTT.